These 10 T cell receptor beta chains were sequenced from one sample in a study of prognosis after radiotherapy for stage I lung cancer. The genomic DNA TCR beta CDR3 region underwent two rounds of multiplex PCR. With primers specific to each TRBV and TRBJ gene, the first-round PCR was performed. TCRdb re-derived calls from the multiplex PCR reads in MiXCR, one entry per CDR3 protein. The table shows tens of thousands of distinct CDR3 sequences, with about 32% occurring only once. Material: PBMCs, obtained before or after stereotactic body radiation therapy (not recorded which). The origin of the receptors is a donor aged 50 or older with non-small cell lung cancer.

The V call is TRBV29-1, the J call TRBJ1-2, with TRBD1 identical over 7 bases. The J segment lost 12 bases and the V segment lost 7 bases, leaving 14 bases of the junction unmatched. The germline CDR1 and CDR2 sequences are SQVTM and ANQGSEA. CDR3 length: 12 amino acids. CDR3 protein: CSARPGTGEDTF. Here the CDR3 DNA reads TGCAGCGCCCGTCCCGGTACAGGGGAGGACACCTTC.

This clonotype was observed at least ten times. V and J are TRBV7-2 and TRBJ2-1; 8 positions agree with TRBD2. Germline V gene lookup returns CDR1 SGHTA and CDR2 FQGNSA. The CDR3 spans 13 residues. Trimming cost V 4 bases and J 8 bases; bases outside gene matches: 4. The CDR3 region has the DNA TGTGCCAGCAGCTCCGGACTAGCTTATGAGCAGTTCTTC. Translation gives CASSSGLAYEQFF.

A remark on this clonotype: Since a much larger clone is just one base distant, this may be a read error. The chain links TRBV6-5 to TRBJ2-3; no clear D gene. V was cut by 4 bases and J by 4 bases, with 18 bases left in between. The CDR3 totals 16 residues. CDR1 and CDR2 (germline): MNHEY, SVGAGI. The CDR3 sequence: CASSSSMVSVADTQYF. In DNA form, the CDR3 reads TGTGCCAGCAGTTCGTCAATGGTCTCTGTTGCAGATACGCAGTATTTT.

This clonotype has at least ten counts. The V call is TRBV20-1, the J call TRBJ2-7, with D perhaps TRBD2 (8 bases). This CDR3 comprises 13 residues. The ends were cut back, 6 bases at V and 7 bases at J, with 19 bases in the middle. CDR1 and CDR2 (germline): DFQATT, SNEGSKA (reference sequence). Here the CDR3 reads CSAPGQRGREQYF. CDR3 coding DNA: TGCAGTGCCCCGGGACAGCGCGGGAGGGAGCAGTACTTC.

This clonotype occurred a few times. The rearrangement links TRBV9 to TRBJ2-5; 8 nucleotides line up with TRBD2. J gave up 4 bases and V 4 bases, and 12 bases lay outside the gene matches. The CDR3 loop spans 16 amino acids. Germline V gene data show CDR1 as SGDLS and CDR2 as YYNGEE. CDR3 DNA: TGTGCCAGCAGCCCCAATTTAGGACTAGCCCGAGAGACCCAGTACTTC. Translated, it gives CASSPNLGLARETQYF.

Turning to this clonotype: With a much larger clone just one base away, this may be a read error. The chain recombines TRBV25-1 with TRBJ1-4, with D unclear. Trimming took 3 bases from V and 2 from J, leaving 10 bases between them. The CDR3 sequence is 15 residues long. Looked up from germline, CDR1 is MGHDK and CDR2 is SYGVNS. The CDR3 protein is CASSERRATNEKLFF. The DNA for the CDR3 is TGTGCCAGCAGTGAGCGGAGGGCTACTAATGAAAAACTGTTTTTT.

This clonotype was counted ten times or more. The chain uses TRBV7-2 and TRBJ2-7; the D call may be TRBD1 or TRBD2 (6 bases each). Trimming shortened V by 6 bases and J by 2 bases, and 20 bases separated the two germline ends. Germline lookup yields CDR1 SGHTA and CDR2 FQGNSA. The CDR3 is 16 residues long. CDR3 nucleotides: TGTGCCAGCAGTCCCCACGGGGGCGGCACCCCCTACGAGCAGTACTTC. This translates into CASSPHGGGTPYEQYF.

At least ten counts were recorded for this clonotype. The CDR3 is CAERPEAGSYNEQFF. The CDR3 nucleotides are TGTGCCGAACGCCCCGAAGCGGGTTCCTACAATGAGCAGTTCTTC. V is TRBV5-8 and J is TRBJ2-1; tentatively, D is TRBD2 (6 bases). Trimming stripped 10 bases from V and 1 base from J, with 18 bases between. Germline V gene lookup returns CDR1 SGHTS and CDR2 YDEGEE. The length of the CDR3 is 15 residues.

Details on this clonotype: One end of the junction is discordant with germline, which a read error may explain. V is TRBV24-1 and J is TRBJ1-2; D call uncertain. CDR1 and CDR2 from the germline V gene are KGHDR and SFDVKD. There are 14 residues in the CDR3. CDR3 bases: TGTGCCACCAGTCATTTGCAAAGTCTGACGGTCCAATACTTC. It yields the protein CATSHLQSLTVQYF.

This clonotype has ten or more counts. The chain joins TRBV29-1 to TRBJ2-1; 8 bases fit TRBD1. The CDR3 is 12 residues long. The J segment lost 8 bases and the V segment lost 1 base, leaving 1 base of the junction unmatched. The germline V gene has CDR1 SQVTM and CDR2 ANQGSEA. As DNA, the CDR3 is TGCAGCGTTGAAGTACAGGGGGATGAGCAGTTCTTC. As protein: CSVEVQGDEQFF.